Presented here are 20 T cell receptor beta chains from one specimen sequenced in a study of T cell responses to AZD1222 COVID-19 vaccine. Sequenced by immunoSEQ multiplex PCR; TCRdb stores in-frame clones only, minus some. The table records 150,000 to 200,000 clones, approximately 89% of them present only once. The sequenced sample was peripheral blood, obtained 28 days after the second AZD1222 dose. These receptors all come from an adult who received the AZD1222 COVID-19 vaccine.

This clone is a singleton in its sample. A junction boundary mismatches the germline segment, possibly from a read error. The genes are TRBV7-9 and TRBJ2-5; perhaps TRBD1 as D (5 bases). The CDR3 length is 16 residues. Germline V lookup: CDR1 SEHNR, CDR2 FQNEAQ (reference sequence). This chain's CDR3 is CASSPPQSVGQETQHF. CDR3 nucleotides: TGTGCCAGCAGCCCACCGCAGTCGGTGGGGCAAGAGACCCAGCACTTC.

V gene TRBV6-5 combines with J gene TRBJ2-7; D perhaps matches TRBD2 (6 bases). The CDR3 contains 14 residues. Germline-derived CDR1 and CDR2 are MNHEY and SVGAGI. The V end was cut by 2 bases, the J end by 4 bases, with 12 bases between. In DNA form, the CDR3 reads TGTGCCAGCAGTTACCGGGGGTTCGGGTACGAGCAGTACTTC. Translated, it gives CASSYRGFGYEQYF.

J is TRBJ1-5 and V is TRBV19; a possible D gene is TRBD1 (5 bases). V was clipped by 5 bases and J by 3 bases, with 14 bases between them. Germline CDR1 LNHDA, CDR2 SQIVND (reference sequence). The CDR3 length is 15 residues. The CDR3 DNA reads TGTGCCAGTAGTCTGAGGTGGGGGAACAATCAGCCCCAGCATTTT. The encoded protein is CASSLRWGNNQPQHF.

V is TRBV12-5 and J is TRBJ2-6; TRBD2 matches 12 bases. The CDR3 has 17 amino acids. The junction had 1 base not matched to a gene; V was cut back by 2 bases and J by 2 bases. CDR1 and CDR2 (germline): LGHNT, FRNRAP. In nucleotides, the CDR3 is TGTGCTAGTGGTTTGACTAGCGGGAGGACTGGGGCCAACGTCCTGACTTTC. Translating gives CASGLTSGRTGANVLTF. The whole variable domain, remainder taken from reference TRBV12-5 and TRBJ2-6, is DARVTQTPRHKVTEMGQEVTMRCQPILGHNTVFWYRQTMMQGLELLAYFRNRAPLDDSGMPKDRFSAEMPDATLATLKIQPSEPRDSAVYFCASGLTSGRTGANVLTFGAGSRLTVL.

The V call is TRBV5-1, the J call TRBJ1-4; possibly TRBD1 for D (5 bases). V was cut by 1 base and J by 2 bases, with 6 bases left in between. Germline values: CDR1 SGHRS, CDR2 YFSETQ. The CDR3 length is 14 residues. The CDR3 coding sequence is TGCGCCAGCAGCTTGTGGGGGACTAATGAAAAACTGTTTTTT. It is translated as CASSLWGTNEKLFF.

The chain joins TRBV29-1 to TRBJ2-2; tentative D call: TRBD2 (6 bases). Trimming shortened V by 3 bases and J by 1 base, and 9 bases separated the two germline ends. The germline gives CDR1 SQVTM, CDR2 ANQGSEA. CDR3 length equals 14 residues. The CDR3 loop reads CSVDGSGNTGELFF. DNA of the CDR3: TGCAGCGTTGACGGGAGCGGGAACACCGGGGAGCTGTTTTTT.

CDR3: CSVEDTGAGANVLTF. CDR3 DNA sequence: TGCAGCGTTGAAGATACAGGGGCTGGGGCCAACGTCCTGACTTTC. The chain is built from TRBV29-1 and TRBJ2-6, with 7 bases lining up with TRBD1. The CDR3 loop spans 15 amino acids. Germline V lookup: CDR1 SQVTM, CDR2 ANQGSEA. J was trimmed by 2 bases and V by 0 bases; bases with no gene match: 1.

This chain links TRBV15 with TRBJ2-5, with a tentative D call TRBD2 (6 bases). CDR1 and CDR2 from the germline V gene are LNHNV and YYDKDF (reference sequence). The CDR3 contains 15 residues. Trimming stripped 0 bases from V and 1 base from J, with 9 bases between. For the CDR3, the DNA is TGTGCCACCAGCAGAGATAAACTAGCCCAAGAGACCCAGTACTTC. Translated: CATSRDKLAQETQYF.

The chain has TRBV5-8 and TRBJ2-7; D is uncertain. CDR3 length: 11 residues. The germline V gene encodes CDR1 SGHTS and CDR2 YDEGEE. V lost 5 bases, J lost 3 bases, and 6 bases lay in between. DNA for the CDR3: TGTGCCAGCAGTTTCAACTACGAGCAGTACTTC. The encoded protein is CASSFNYEQYF.

This clone was counted between two and nine times. This chain joins TRBV3-1 (or the pseudogene TRBV3-2) and TRBJ1-1; 7 bases agree with TRBD1. Unmatched junction bases numbered 8, after V lost 4 bases and J lost 6 bases. This CDR3 has 14 residues. CDR1 and CDR2 from the germline V gene are LGHDT and YNNKEL (reference sequence). The CDR3, as DNA: TGTGCCAGCAGCCGGAGGGGGCTCGGAGCTGAAGCTTTCTTT. It encodes CASSRRGLGAEAFF.

The chain links TRBV27 to TRBJ2-7, with 8 bases fitting TRBD1. The CDR3 length is 17 residues. The ends lost 6 bases at V and 1 base at J; junction bases unmatched: 14. Germline values: CDR1 MNHEY, CDR2 SMNVEV (reference sequence). The CDR3 nucleotides read TGTGCCAGCAGCCTCAGACAGGGGCATTCGGCTTCCTACGAGCAGTACTTC. Protein sequence: CASSLRQGHSASYEQYF.

The chain joins TRBV6-5 to TRBJ2-7; possible D gene TRBD2, 6 bases. The germline CDR1 and CDR2 sequences are MNHEY and SVGAGI. Trimming cost V 2 bases and J 2 bases, with 7 bases left between them. The CDR3 consists of 13 residues. CDR3 nucleotides: TGTGCCAGCAGTTACGCGGGAACCTACGAGCAGTACTTC. Amino acids: CASSYAGTYEQYF.

This chain joins TRBV3-1 (or the pseudogene TRBV3-2) and TRBJ1-1; 8 positions agree with TRBD1. CDR1 is LGHDT and CDR2 is YNNKEL in the germline V gene (reference sequence). J lost 2 bases, V lost 4 bases, and 9 bases had no gene match. CDR3 length equals 16 residues. CDR3 in DNA: TGTGCCAGCAGCCGCGGACAGGGAACCAAAAACACTGAAGCTTTCTTT. It specifies CASSRGQGTKNTEAFF.

The V and J genes are TRBV7-9 and TRBJ1-4; the D gene is possibly TRBD1 (6 bases). The CDR3 runs 12 residues. Trimming took off 2 bases at V and 16 bases at J, with 14 bases between the two ends. CDR1 SEHNR and CDR2 FQNEAQ come from the germline V gene (reference sequence). CDR3 DNA sequence: TGTGCCAGCAGCTTATCCGTCGGGGACACGTTTTTT. Residues: CASSLSVGDTFF.

This clone was recorded at least ten times. The chain carries TRBV2 and TRBJ2-3; TRBD2 matches 10 bases. V lost 0 bases, J lost 2 bases, and 8 bases stayed unmatched. This CDR3 spans 18 amino acids. Per the germline V gene, CDR1 is SNHLY and CDR2 is FYNNEI. CDR3: CASSEARSSGGLTDTQYF. CDR3 coding DNA: TGTGCCAGCAGTGAAGCGAGGTCTAGCGGGGGACTCACAGATACGCAGTATTTT.

The J gene is TRBJ2-3, the V gene TRBV5-1; D possibly corresponds to TRBD2 (6 bases). The V gene's germline CDR1 is SGHRS and CDR2 YFSETQ. The ends were cut back, 2 bases at V and 4 bases at J, with 14 bases in the middle. The CDR3 is made up of 15 amino acids. CDR3 amino acids: CASSFWGVESDTQYF. In DNA form, the CDR3 reads TGCGCCAGCAGCTTTTGGGGGGTTGAGTCAGATACGCAGTATTTT.

This sequence joins TRBV30 and TRBJ2-3, with D uncertain. CDR3 length: 13 residues. Looked up from germline, CDR1 is GTSNPN and CDR2 is SVGIG (reference sequence). Deletions cut 0 bases from V and 0 bases from J, with 4 bases between. The CDR3 region has the DNA TGTGCCTGGAGTGTAATAAGCACAGATACGCAGTATTTT. This encodes CAWSVISTDTQYF.

The CDR3, as DNA: TGCGCCAGCACCAAGAACGCCGGGACAGTTTATCAAGAGACCCAGTACTTC. Translated: CASTKNAGTVYQETQYF. The chain uses TRBV5-1 and TRBJ2-5; TRBD1 aligns across 7 bases. J gave up 2 bases and V 6 bases, and 16 bases lay outside the gene matches. Germline V gene data show CDR1 as SGHRS and CDR2 as YFSETQ. The CDR3 is 17 amino acids.

The rearrangement uses TRBV6-1 and TRBJ1-1; D call uncertain. CDR1 and CDR2 from the germline V gene are MNHNS and SASEGT. The CDR3 totals 14 residues. Trimming cost V 0 bases and J 2 bases, with 7 bases left between them. CDR3 DNA: TGTGCCAGCAGTGAAGCGTGGAGTAACACTGAAGCTTTCTTT. Translated: CASSEAWSNTEAFF.

This chain links TRBV7-2 with TRBJ2-3, with 10 positions matching TRBD2. The CDR3 totals 17 residues. Trimming cost V 4 bases and J 1 base; bases outside gene matches: 8. CDR1 and CDR2 from the germline V gene are SGHTA and FQGNSA. CDR3: CASSSGAGGRGTDTQYF. The DNA for the CDR3 is TGTGCCAGCAGCTCCGGAGCGGGGGGGCGTGGCACAGATACGCAGTATTTT. The complete variable domain, with remaining parts taken from reference TRBV7-2 and TRBJ2-3, reads GAGVSQSPSNKVTEKGKDVELRCDPISGHTALYWYRQSLGQGLEFLIYFQGNSAPDKSGLPSDRFSAERTGGSVSTLTIQRTQQEDSAVYLCASSSGAGGRGTDTQYFGPGTRLTVL.